This is a list of T cell receptor beta chains from one sample in a study of T-cell reconstitution after alpha-beta-depleted transplantation in children. TCRdb processed the PCR reads anew with MiXCR; each CDR3 protein has one entry. The data show around 420,000 distinct CDR3 sequences, around 15% seen once. The sequences come from PBMCs, mostly from graft donor cells, collected 360 days after TCRalphabeta/CD19-depleted stem cell transplant. Source of these receptors: a boy younger than two who had a stem cell transplant for Wiskott-Aldrich syndrome, so the T cells may come from the graft donor. Each CDR3 is given with its conserved first and last residue. Where a row states a size, it is once, few, many or the class of an expanded clone; other rows omit it.

v_call,j_call,clone_size,cdr3_aa
TRBV15,TRBJ2-5,few,CATSRDRLEGETQYF
TRBV20-1,TRBJ2-5,-,CSAAGTSEETQYF
TRBV4-1,TRBJ2-7,-,CASSLYRGTYEQYF
TRBV12-3/TRBV12-4,TRBJ2-1,-,CASSLGPGLAGVTYNEQFF
TRBV20-1,TRBJ2-7,-,CSARAGLGGRSSPYEQYF
TRBV20-1,TRBJ2-1,-,CSALRTGSGTYNEQFF
TRBV7-9,TRBJ2-3,-,CASSLALLGTQYF
TRBV19,TRBJ2-3,-,CASTPRASGITDTQYF
TRBV5-1,TRBJ2-5,-,CASSLRVFQEPQYF
TRBV5-1,TRBJ1-1,-,CASSVQGPNTEAFF
TRBV12-3/TRBV12-4,TRBJ1-1,few,CASSLMQDGTEAFF
TRBV28,TRBJ2-6,few,CASVGGASGANVLTF
TRBV24-1,TRBJ2-1,few,CATRGTSGRRSSYNEQFF